The T cell receptor beta chain under discussion was sequenced for a study of shared clonotypes between healthy human individuals. Per germline, CDR1 MNHNY and CDR2 SVGAGI (reference sequence). The germline V and J ends were trimmed by 7 bases and 4 bases, with 17 bases remaining between them. This CDR3 spans 15 amino acids. Assay used: immunoSEQ multiplex PCR; TCRdb lists only in-frame clones, some missing. The sample holds roughly 2.2 million clones, approximately 95% seen once. The sequence derives from a man aged 18 to 30 in good health. Some clones in this sample may be carry-over from other donors' samples. This sequence joins TRBV6-6 and TRBJ2-1; D might be TRBD2 (6 bases). Sequencing used naive CD4+ T cells from PBMCs. Described subset: CD45RA+ positively selected. The CDR3 protein is CASTLYGGGYNEQFF. The DNA for the CDR3 is TGTGCCAGCACCCTCTATGGGGGAGGATACAATGAGCAGTTCTTC.